Presented here are 4 T cell receptor beta chains from one specimen sequenced in a study of response to subunit inactivated influenza vaccine. TCRdb re-called the RT-PCR reads through MiXCR, storing one row per CDR3 protein. This sample has 650,000 to 800,000 distinct CDR3 sequences, with more than 11% found just once. The starting material was PBMCs from blood, obtained roughly 15 days before vaccination. These receptors were obtained from a man between 50 and 59 years old who received an inactivated influenza vaccine.

This clonotype showed up just a few times. V gene TRBV20-1 combines with J gene TRBJ2-1, with 12 bases identical to TRBD2. Looked up from germline, CDR1 is DFQATT and CDR2 is SNEGSKA (reference sequence). This CDR3 has 16 amino acids. With V trimmed by 3 bases and J by 7 bases, 10 bases remained unmatched. CDR3 in DNA: TGCAGTGCTAGGGGCCTAGCGGGGGGGCCGGGGAATGAGCAGTTCTTC. This sequence encodes CSARGLAGGPGNEQFF.

In this sample, this clonotype turned up a few times. The chain combines TRBV4-2 with TRBJ2-7; the D gene could be TRBD1 or TRBD2 (5 bases each). V gave up 3 bases and J gave up 8 bases, with 17 bases separating them. Germline CDR1 and CDR2: LGHNA and YNFKEQ. The CDR3 has 14 amino acids. The CDR3 is CASSHARDGQQQYF. For the CDR3, the DNA is TGTGCCAGCAGCCACGCCCGGGACGGCCAGCAGCAGTACTTC.

This clonotype was counted only a few times. The V gene is TRBV6-2 or TRBV6-3, the J gene TRBJ2-1; 10 bases are a match to TRBD2. The germline CDR1 and CDR2 sequences are MNHEY and SVGEGT. The CDR3 covers 15 residues. The junction had 5 bases not matched to a gene; V was cut back by 6 bases and J by 3 bases. CDR3 coding DNA: TGTGCCAGCAGCTGGACTAGCGGCCACTACAATGAGCAGTTCTTC. This gives the protein CASSWTSGHYNEQFF.

The V and J genes are TRBV30 and TRBJ2-7, with a weak D call TRBD2 (6 bases). CDR3 length: 12 residues. Trimming cost V 5 bases and J 4 bases, with 12 bases left between them. Germline CDR1 GTSNPN, CDR2 SVGIG (reference sequence). This CDR3 reads CAWGGTAYEQYF. CDR3 bases: TGTGCCTGGGGGGGGACGGCTTACGAGCAGTACTTC.